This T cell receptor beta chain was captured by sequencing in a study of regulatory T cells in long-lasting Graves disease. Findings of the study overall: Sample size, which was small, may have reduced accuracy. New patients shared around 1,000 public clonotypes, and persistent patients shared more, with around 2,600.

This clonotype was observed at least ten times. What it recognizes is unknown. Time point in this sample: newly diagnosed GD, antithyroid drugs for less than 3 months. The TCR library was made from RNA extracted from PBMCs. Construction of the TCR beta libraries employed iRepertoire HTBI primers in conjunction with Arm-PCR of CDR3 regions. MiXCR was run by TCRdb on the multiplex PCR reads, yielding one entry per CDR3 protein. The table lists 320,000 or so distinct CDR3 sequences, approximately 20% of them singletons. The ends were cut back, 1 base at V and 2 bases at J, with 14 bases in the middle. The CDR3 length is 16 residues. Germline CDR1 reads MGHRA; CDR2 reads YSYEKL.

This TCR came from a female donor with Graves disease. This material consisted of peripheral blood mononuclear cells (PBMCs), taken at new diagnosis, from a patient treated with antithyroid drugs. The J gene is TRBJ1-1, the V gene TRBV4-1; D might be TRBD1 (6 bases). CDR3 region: CASSQGNRAGNTEAFF. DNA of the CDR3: TGCGCCAGCAGCCAAGGGAACAGGGCGGGCAACACTGAAGCTTTCTTT.